A single sample is the source of the 26 T cell receptor beta chains below, sequenced in a study of cytomegalovirus exposure and HLA in healthy donors. The PCR had 60 Vbeta and 13 Jbeta primers. Assay: immunoSEQ multiplex PCR; the TCRdb copy retains only in-frame clones and omits some. This table holds some 170,000 clones, roughly 76% found once. The source material was PBMCs. The receptors stem from a woman younger than 30 in good health and CMV-seropositive.

The CDR3 loop reads CASSQVGGRNQPQHF. The CDR3 DNA is TGTGCCAGCAGCCAAGTAGGAGGGCGGAATCAGCCCCAGCATTTT. The chain links TRBV4-2 to TRBJ1-5; D is uncertain. The CDR3 runs to 15 residues. CDR1 is LGHNA, CDR2 YNFKEQ, per germline. V was pared by 1 base and J by 4 bases, with 11 bases between.

The chain joins TRBV25-1 to TRBJ2-3; 7 nucleotides line up with TRBD1. Germline values: CDR1 MGHDK, CDR2 SYGVNS. The CDR3 loop spans 15 amino acids. The trim removed 6 bases at V and 0 bases at J, leaving 6 bases unmatched. The CDR3 DNA is TGTGCCAGCAGCCGACAGGGTCTAAGCACAGATACGCAGTATTTT. Translation: CASSRQGLSTDTQYF.

This clone was recorded only once. The chain carries TRBV6-1 and TRBJ2-7; 9 bases line up with TRBD1. Germline CDR1 reads MNHNS; CDR2 reads SASEGT. Trimming removed 0 bases from V and 5 bases from J; junction bases left unmatched: 5. This CDR3 comprises 15 residues. CDR3 region: CASSEAPGQGDEQYF. In DNA form, the CDR3 reads TGTGCCAGCAGTGAAGCGCCGGGACAGGGAGACGAGCAGTACTTC.

The rearrangement joins TRBV21-1 to TRBJ1-4. TRBV21-1 represents a pseudogene. There are 12 residues in the CDR3. In nucleotides, the CDR3 is TGTGCCAAAGGAGGGGATAATGAAAAACTGTTTTTT. This gives the protein CAKGGDNEKLFF.

V is TRBV9 and J is TRBJ2-1, with 7 bases that match TRBD2. This CDR3 comprises 15 residues. From germline, CDR1 is SGDLS and CDR2 YYNGEE. The junction had 3 bases not matched to a gene; V was cut back by 0 bases and J by 3 bases. Here the CDR3 reads CASSVGAGSYNEQFF. The CDR3 DNA follows: TGTGCCAGCAGCGTAGGAGCGGGGAGCTACAATGAGCAGTTCTTC.

The chain links TRBV9 to TRBJ1-2; a weak D match, TRBD1 (5 bases). The CDR3 runs to 16 residues. Germline values: CDR1 SGDLS, CDR2 YYNGEE. V was trimmed by 4 bases and J by 4 bases, leaving 20 bases between them. CDR3 DNA sequence: TGTGCCAGCAGCCCAGTAGCAGGGATCTATAGCTATGGCTACACCTTC. The encoded protein is CASSPVAGIYSYGYTF.

There are a few counts of this clone. The CDR3 spells CSADGFGSEQYF. The DNA of the CDR3 is TGCAGCGCCGACGGGTTTGGTTCCGAGCAGTACTTC. This sequence joins TRBV29-1 and TRBJ2-7; D gene ambiguous. Trimming removed 7 bases from V and 6 bases from J, with 16 bases in between. Germline V lookup: CDR1 SQVTM, CDR2 ANQGSEA. The CDR3 consists of 12 residues.

In DNA, the CDR3 is TGTGCCAGCAGCCTAAGGGGGGGTGAGGTTAGTGGGGCGGATGAGCAGTTCTTC. It yields the protein CASSLRGGEVSGADEQFF. V usage is TRBV11-2 and J usage is TRBJ2-1; D perhaps matches TRBD2 (7 bases). The germline V and J ends were trimmed by 5 bases and 8 bases, with 28 bases remaining between them. Germline-derived CDR1 and CDR2 are SGHAT and FQNNGV. The CDR3 runs 18 residues.

The chain employs TRBV15 and TRBJ2-5, with 9 bases matching TRBD2. V lost 5 bases to trimming and J lost 5 bases; unmatched junction nucleotides: 6. From germline, CDR1 is LNHNV and CDR2 YYDKDF (reference sequence). This CDR3 is built from 14 residues. CDR3 nucleotides: TGTGCCACCAGCTCCCGGGCGGGGGGGGAGACCCAGTACTTC. Translated, it gives CATSSRAGGETQYF.

The chain couples TRBV5-6 to TRBJ2-1; a weak D match, TRBD1 (6 bases). The germline CDR1 and CDR2 sequences are SGHDT and YYEEEE. This CDR3 region has 13 residues. Trimming removed 0 bases at V and 10 bases at J, with 11 bases between. The CDR3 loop is CASSLVGGEEQFF. The CDR3 nucleotides are TGTGCCAGCAGCTTGGTAGGGGGAGAAGAGCAGTTCTTC.

The rearrangement links TRBV19 to TRBJ2-1, with D perhaps TRBD2 (7 bases). Germline V gene data show CDR1 as LNHDA and CDR2 as SQIVND (reference sequence). The CDR3 covers 15 residues. V lost 7 bases and J 5 bases, leaving 18 bases between the germline ends. In DNA, the CDR3 is TGTGCCAGTATGGTCCGGGGGGACACTAACAATGAGCAGTTCTTC. Residues: CASMVRGDTNNEQFF.

The J gene is TRBJ2-5, the V gene TRBV6-5; D ambiguous. The V and J ends lost 6 bases and 3 bases respectively, with 8 bases between them. Germline V CDR1 and CDR2: MNHEY, SVGAGI. This CDR3 region has 12 residues. CDR3 amino acids: CASSSPEETQYF. CDR3 nucleotide sequence: TGTGCCAGCAGCTCCCCAGAAGAGACCCAGTACTTC.

The V gene is TRBV11-2, the J gene TRBJ2-7; a weak D match, TRBD1 (5 bases). Germline CDR1 reads SGHAT; CDR2 reads FQNNGV. V was shortened by 5 bases and J by 1 base, with 6 bases between the two germline ends. This CDR3 has 12 amino acids. The CDR3 DNA follows: TGTGCCAGCAGCCACAGGTCCTACGAGCAGTACTTC. It encodes CASSHRSYEQYF.

This chain joins TRBV19 and TRBJ1-2, with TRBD1 as a possible D gene (5 bases). Germline values: CDR1 LNHDA, CDR2 SQIVND (reference sequence). Deletions cut 10 bases from V and 3 bases from J, with 9 bases between. This CDR3 region has 11 residues. CDR3 nucleotides: TGTGCCACCCTCAGGGACTATGGCTACACCTTC. This translates into CATLRDYGYTF.

This CDR3 reads CASSGGASNQPQHF. CDR3 DNA sequence: TGTGCCAGCAGCGGGGGGGCCTCCAATCAGCCCCAGCATTTT. This chain links TRBV7-9 with TRBJ1-5; perhaps TRBD1 as D (6 bases). The germline V gene has CDR1 SEHNR and CDR2 FQNEAQ (reference sequence). Trimming pared 5 bases from V and 3 bases from J, leaving 11 bases between. This CDR3 comprises 14 residues.

The chain recombines TRBV9 with TRBJ2-1; D is perhaps TRBD1 (5 bases). CDR3 size: 13 residues. Deletions cut 4 bases from V and 8 bases from J, with 13 bases between. The germline CDR1 and CDR2 sequences are SGDLS and YYNGEE. The CDR3 reads CASSPQGGYEQFF. Here the CDR3 DNA reads TGTGCCAGCAGCCCCCAGGGTGGGTATGAGCAGTTCTTC.

J is TRBJ2-6 and V is TRBV10-1, with 7 bases identical to TRBD1. Germline trimming cut 3 bases from V and 2 bases from J; bases unmatched to any gene: 1. The germline V gene encodes CDR1 WNHNN and CDR2 SYGVQD (reference sequence). This CDR3 is built from 15 residues. Written as DNA, the CDR3 is TGCGCCAGCAGTGAAGGGGGCGCTGGGGCCAACGTCCTGACTTTC. Translated, it gives CASSEGGAGANVLTF.

This chain uses TRBV10-3 with TRBJ2-4, with 12 bases fitting TRBD2. V trimming: 8 bases; J trimming: 9 bases; junction bases outside the gene matches: 8. Germline CDR1 and CDR2: ENHRY and SYGVKD. This CDR3 has 14 residues. CDR3 protein: CAIGASGGASIQYF. The CDR3 coding sequence is TGTGCCATCGGCGCTAGCGGGGGGGCGAGCATTCAGTACTTC.

This clone turned up a few times. CDR3: CASSLRVAGDPETQYF. The CDR3 nucleotides read TGTGCCAGCAGCTTGAGGGTAGCGGGGGATCCAGAGACCCAGTACTTC. The chain couples TRBV5-6 to TRBJ2-5; the match to TRBD2 covers 9 bases. The CDR3 length is 16 residues. Looked up from germline, CDR1 is SGHDT and CDR2 is YYEEEE. Losses at the gene ends were 1 base for V and 4 bases for J; bases not matched to a gene: 8.

The rearrangement joins TRBV4-2 to TRBJ2-1, with D perhaps matching TRBD2 (5 bases). In germline, CDR1 is LGHNA, CDR2 YNFKEQ. V gave up 1 base and J gave up 5 bases, with 15 bases separating them. CDR3 length: 16 amino acids. The CDR3 DNA reads as TGTGCCAGCAGCCAAGCGAGGGTTTCGCCTAACAATGAGCAGTTCTTC. Translating it yields CASSQARVSPNNEQFF.

The rearrangement links TRBV2 to TRBJ1-1; D gene ambiguous. Trimming shortened V by 8 bases and J by 1 base, and 11 bases separated the two germline ends. The CDR3 loop spans 13 amino acids. The V gene's germline CDR1 is SNHLY and CDR2 FYNNEI. The CDR3: CASAKDANTEAFF. CDR3 sequence (DNA): TGTGCCAGCGCTAAAGATGCGAACACTGAAGCTTTCTTT.

The genes are TRBV19 and TRBJ2-1; D is unclear. Germline loops: CDR1 LNHDA, CDR2 SQIVND (reference sequence). Trimming cost V 3 bases and J 0 bases, with 9 bases left between them. CDR3 length: 15 residues. The CDR3 DNA sequence: TGTGCCAGTAGTATCACTGCTAGCTCCTACAATGAGCAGTTCTTC. The encoded protein is CASSITASSYNEQFF.

The chain is built from TRBV6-6 and TRBJ1-1; D call uncertain. From germline, CDR1 is MNHNY and CDR2 SVGAGI (reference sequence). The CDR3 consists of 13 residues. Trimming stripped 8 bases from V and 4 bases from J, with 14 bases between. The DNA for the CDR3 is TGTGCCAGCCGTGTTTCGGGAGGCACTGAAGCTTTCTTT. Amino acids: CASRVSGGTEAFF.

In regard to this clone: Sequence at one end of the junction differs from germline and may be a read error. V is TRBV7-9 and J is TRBJ2-1; 7 bases fit TRBD2. The CDR3 runs 15 residues. Germline CDR1 reads SEHNR; CDR2 reads FQNEAQ (reference sequence). CDR3 nucleotide sequence: TGTGTCAGCAGCTTAGAGGGGACTATTTACAATGAGCAGTTCTTC. Protein product: CVSSLEGTIYNEQFF.

CDR3 DNA sequence: TGTGCCAGCAGCTCCCCTAGCGGGACCCTGAATGAGCAGTTCTTC. It translates to CASSSPSGTLNEQFF. V is TRBV11-2 and J is TRBJ2-1; 9 positions match TRBD2. J lost 7 bases, V lost 4 bases, and 8 bases had no gene match. Germline V CDR1 and CDR2: SGHAT, FQNNGV. This CDR3 contains 15 residues. The full variable domain, in which reference TRBV11-2 and TRBJ2-1 provide the parts outside the CDR3, is EAGVAQSPRYKIIEKRQSVAFWCNPISGHATLYWYQQILGQGPKLLIQFQNNGVVDDSQLPKDRFSAERLKGVDSTLKIQPAKLEDSAVYLCASSSPSGTLNEQFFGPGTRLTVL.

This sequence joins TRBV18 and TRBJ2-7; 9 positions agree with TRBD1. This CDR3 region has 16 residues. Germline CDR1 KGHSH, CDR2 LQKENI. The V segment lost 4 bases and the J segment 7 bases; nucleotides outside the gene matches: 14. The CDR3 DNA reads TGTGCCAGCTCACAAAGCCCGGGACAGGGAACGGGTGAGCAGTACTTC. Amino acid sequence: CASSQSPGQGTGEQYF.